Each of the 30 T cell receptor beta chains below was sequenced from the same sample in a study of regulatory T cells in long-lasting Graves disease. According to the study, TCR beta libraries were built with iRepertoire HTBI primers and CDR3-region Arm-PCR. TCRdb fed the multiplex PCR reads into MiXCR, producing one record per CDR3 protein. This sample has hundreds of thousands of distinct CDR3 sequences, with roughly 16% found just once. Time point defined: newly diagnosed GD, antithyroid drugs for less than 3 months. Construction of the TCR library relied on RNA isolated from PBMCs. Another study also made use of these data, one on T cells in Graves' hyperthyroidism and ophthalmopathy.

The source material was peripheral blood mononuclear cells (PBMCs), sampled at new diagnosis, from a patient treated with antithyroid drugs. The receptors come from a woman aged 30 to 39 with Graves disease.

This clonotype was recorded a few times. The chain employs TRBV3-1 and TRBJ1-5, with TRBD1 as a possible D gene (6 bases). V lost 0 bases and J lost 6, with 9 bases in between. This CDR3 has 14 amino acids. Per the germline V gene, CDR1 is LGHDT and CDR2 is YNNKEL (reference sequence). The DNA for the CDR3 is TGTGCCAGCAGCCAAGAATGGGGGCCTCAGCCCCAGCATTTT. Amino acids: CASSQEWGPQPQHF.

In this sample, this clonotype turned up many times. This chain links TRBV2 with TRBJ2-2; D is uncertain. This CDR3 comprises 16 residues. Germline V lookup: CDR1 SNHLY, CDR2 FYNNEI. Trimming removed 2 bases at V and 1 base at J, with 11 bases between. The CDR3 protein is CASSEKGAKNTGELFF. DNA for the CDR3: TGTGCCAGCAGTGAAAAAGGAGCGAAGAACACCGGGGAGCTGTTTTTT.

As to this clonotype: A clone one base away is much larger, so this may be a read error. The V and J genes are TRBV7-9 and TRBJ2-3; D is uncertain. Germline lookup yields CDR1 SEHNR and CDR2 FQNEAQ (reference sequence). The CDR3 loop spans 15 amino acids. The CDR3 nucleotides are TGTGACAGCAGCACGCGGACGGCTAGCACAGATACGCAGTATTTT. This encodes CDSSTRTASTDTQYF. Using reference TRBV7-9 and TRBJ2-3 for the parts outside the CDR3, the full variable domain is DTGVSQNPRHKITKRGQNVTFRCDPISEHNRLYWYRQTLGQGPEFLTYFQNEAQLEKSRLLSDRFSAERPKGSFSTLEIQRTEQGDSAMYLCDSSTRTASTDTQYFGPGTRLTVL.

This clonotype was seen only a few times. The chain uses TRBV28 and TRBJ1-3, with D possibly TRBD1 on 5 matching bases. CDR3 length equals 15 residues. The V and J ends lost 4 bases and 0 bases respectively, with 10 bases between them. Germline CDR1 MDHEN, CDR2 SYDVKM. This chain's CDR3 is CASSSPGSSGNTIYF. CDR3 coding DNA: TGTGCCAGCAGTTCCCCAGGGAGCTCTGGAAACACCATATATTTT.

A word on this clonotype: This may arise from a read error, as a much more abundant clone is one base away. V gene TRBV3-1 combines with J gene TRBJ1-5; D perhaps matches TRBD1 (5 bases). The germline V gene has CDR1 LGHDT and CDR2 YNNKEL (reference sequence). This CDR3 comprises 15 residues. In nucleotides, the CDR3 is TGTGCCGGCAGCCAGGGATTGGAAAGCAATCAGCCCCAGCATTTT. Residues: CAGSQGLESNQPQHF. Using reference TRBV3-1 and TRBJ1-5 for the parts outside the CDR3, the full variable domain is DTAVSQTPKYLVTQMGNDKSIKCEQNLGHDTMYWYKQDSKKFLKIMFSYNNKELIINETVPNRFSPKSPDKAHLNLHINSLELGDSAVYFCAGSQGLESNQPQHFGDGTRLSIL.

Only a few counts were recorded for this clonotype. This chain joins TRBV14 and TRBJ2-3; D may be TRBD1 or TRBD2 (5 bases each). With 1 base removed from V and 2 bases from J, the gap between germline ends came to 19 bases. There are 18 residues in the CDR3. The V gene's germline CDR1 is SGHDN and CDR2 FVKESK. CDR3 sequence reads: CASSQGFWPGTITDTQYF. Here the CDR3 DNA reads TGTGCCAGCAGCCAAGGTTTTTGGCCGGGGACCATCACAGATACGCAGTATTTT.

This clonotype appeared a few times. Here the CDR3 reads CASSSLQNLIAEAFF. The CDR3 coding sequence is TGTGCCAGCAGCTCGCTACAGAACCTTATCGCTGAAGCTTTCTTT. The rearrangement uses TRBV5-6 and TRBJ1-1; D unresolved. The V gene lost 3 bases and the J gene lost 6 bases, with 18 bases spanning the gap. Germline CDR1 and CDR2: SGHDT and YYEEEE. CDR3 length: 15 amino acids.

This clonotype was picked up a small number of times. The CDR3, as DNA: TGTGCCAGCAGTTTACGGGGGTCGGGGTTTGGAAACACCATATATTTT. Encoded protein: CASSLRGSGFGNTIYF. V is TRBV27 and J is TRBJ1-3, with D possibly TRBD1 on 5 matching bases. The CDR3 totals 16 residues. V lost 2 bases and J lost 3, with 14 bases in between. Germline V CDR1 and CDR2: MNHEY, SMNVEV (reference sequence).

The chain employs TRBV2 and TRBJ2-2, with no clear D. Germline V gene sequence: CDR1 SNHLY, CDR2 FYNNEI. The CDR3 is 15 amino acids. V was cut by 2 bases and J by 7 bases, with 14 bases left in between. Here the CDR3 reads CASSENSNWGGELFF. In nucleotides, the CDR3 is TGTGCCAGCAGTGAAAACAGCAATTGGGGCGGGGAGCTGTTTTTT.

V usage is TRBV7-2 and J usage is TRBJ2-1; D perhaps matches TRBD2 (6 bases). Deletions cut 3 bases from V and 2 bases from J, with 11 bases between. In germline, CDR1 is SGHTA, CDR2 FQGNSA. The CDR3 consists of 15 residues. The CDR3 DNA is TGTGCCAGCAGCTTGAGAGGGAGGACCTACAATGAGCAGTTCTTC. Translating it yields CASSLRGRTYNEQFF.

Only one count was recorded for this clonotype. This chain uses TRBV4-2 with TRBJ2-2; 8 bases align to TRBD2. The CDR3 loop spans 16 amino acids. Germline CDR1 is LGHNA and CDR2 is YNFKEQ. After removal of 4 bases from V and 5 bases from J, the junction contained 9 bases not matched to a gene. CDR3 amino acids: CASSRTSGPVTGELFF. In nucleotides, the CDR3 is TGTGCCAGCAGCCGTACTAGCGGACCGGTAACCGGGGAGCTGTTTTTT.

The table lists this clonotype with many counts. The CDR3 reads CASSLNSQEQYF. As DNA, the CDR3 is TGTGCCAGCAGCTTAAATTCGCAGGAGCAGTACTTC. The rearrangement links TRBV7-2 to TRBJ2-7; no clear D. V shed 2 bases and J shed 7 bases, with 9 bases lying between them. The CDR3 has 12 amino acids. The germline gives CDR1 SGHTA, CDR2 FQGNSA.

A note on this clonotype: The junction departs from the called germline gene at one end, perhaps through a read error. This chain links TRBV10-3 with TRBJ2-3; 10 nucleotides agree with TRBD2. The CDR3 length is 14 residues. Germline lookup yields CDR1 ENHRY and CDR2 SYGVKD. CDR3 DNA sequence: TGTGCCATCACGTCTAGCGGGAGCAAAGATACGCAGTATTTT. As protein: CAITSSGSKDTQYF.

A few counts support this clonotype. This chain connects TRBV30 to TRBJ2-7; D unresolved. Trimming removed 4 bases at V and 3 bases at J, with 10 bases between. There are 12 residues in the CDR3. Germline V gives CDR1 GTSNPN, CDR2 SVGIG (reference sequence). The CDR3 sequence: CAWKSLGYEQYF. The CDR3 nucleotides are TGTGCCTGGAAATCTTTAGGCTACGAGCAGTACTTC.

There are a few counts of this clonotype. This rearrangement joins TRBV7-3 to TRBJ2-1; 9 bases map to TRBD2. The CDR3 is made up of 17 amino acids. V was pared by 1 base and J by 4 bases, with 8 bases of the junction left unmatched. CDR1 and CDR2 from the germline V gene are SGHTA and FQGTGA. CDR3 residues: CASSLMGLAGRYNEQFF. The CDR3 DNA sequence: TGTGCCAGCAGCTTAATGGGCCTAGCGGGACGATACAATGAGCAGTTCTTC.

This clonotype has ten or more counts. The CDR3 here is CASSLVSGGSTDTQYF. DNA for the CDR3: TGTGCCAGCAGCTTAGTCTCGGGAGGGAGCACAGATACGCAGTATTTT. The V and J genes are TRBV7-9 and TRBJ2-3, with 8 positions matching TRBD2. This CDR3 comprises 16 residues. Germline-derived CDR1 and CDR2 are SEHNR and FQNEAQ (reference sequence). Germline trimming cut 1 base from V and 0 bases from J; bases unmatched to any gene: 3.

This clonotype was detected ten times or more. The chain has TRBV6-1 and TRBJ1-1; D unresolved. Trimming removed 2 bases from V and 6 bases from J, with 19 bases in between. This CDR3 has 16 residues. Per the germline V gene, CDR1 is MNHNS and CDR2 is SASEGT. CDR3 sequence: CASSELTTTKRSEAFF. The CDR3 coding sequence is TGTGCCAGCAGTGAACTCACAACCACAAAACGCTCTGAAGCTTTCTTT.

This clonotype was recorded many times. The chain uses TRBV28 and TRBJ2-7, with 8 bases lining up with TRBD1. CDR1 is MDHEN and CDR2 is SYDVKM in the germline V gene. The CDR3 is 16 amino acids. V lost 6 bases, J lost 2 bases, and 12 bases stayed unmatched. The chain's CDR3 is CASRTGGTGGTYEQYF. CDR3 DNA: TGTGCCAGCAGGACCGGCGGGACAGGAGGGACCTACGAGCAGTACTTC.

This clonotype came up many times. The chain has TRBV9 and TRBJ2-2; the match to TRBD2 covers 12 bases. CDR3 length equals 16 residues. CDR1 SGDLS and CDR2 YYNGEE come from the germline V gene. J lost 4 bases, V lost 2 bases, and 3 bases had no gene match. The CDR3 DNA reads as TGTGCCAGCAGCGTCGCTAGCGGGAGGGCCACCGGGGAGCTGTTTTTT. It encodes CASSVASGRATGELFF. Drawing the rest from reference TRBV9 and TRBJ2-2, the complete variable domain is DSGVTQTPKHLITATGQRVTLRCSPRSGDLSVYWYQQSLDQGLQFLIQYYNGEERAKGNILERFSAQQFPDLHSELNLSSLELGDSALYFCASSVASGRATGELFFGEGSRLTVL.

This clonotype has just a few counts. The gene calls are TRBV30 and TRBJ1-1, with D unclear. The CDR3 runs to 12 residues. V lost 4 bases to trimming and J lost 7 bases, with 13 bases between them. CDR1 is GTSNPN, CDR2 SVGIG, per germline (reference sequence). For the CDR3, the DNA is TGTGCCTGGAAAGACACGGAAATTGAAGCTTTCTTT. Amino acid sequence: CAWKDTEIEAFF.

In its sample, this clonotype was seen many times. This sequence joins TRBV28 and TRBJ2-7, with D unresolved. There are 15 residues in the CDR3. Per the germline V gene, CDR1 is MDHEN and CDR2 is SYDVKM. Trimming took 5 bases from V and 12 from J, leaving 26 bases between them. CDR3 residues: CASSPTWAARLVPYF. In nucleotides, the CDR3 is TGTGCCAGCAGTCCCACCTGGGCGGCTCGTCTCGTTCCGTACTTC.

This clonotype was detected only once. The chain combines TRBV7-9 with TRBJ2-6; D assignment may be TRBD1 or TRBD2 (5 bases each). V lost 5 bases and J lost 3, with 17 bases in between. Germline V gene sequence: CDR1 SEHNR, CDR2 FQNEAQ (reference sequence). The CDR3 is made up of 17 amino acids. CDR3 sequence (DNA): TGTGCCAGCAGCCGCCGGACAACGGCGGGTGGGGCCAACGTCCTGACTTTC. This sequence encodes CASSRRTTAGGANVLTF.

This clonotype was counted a few times. The V call is TRBV6-2 or TRBV6-3, the J call TRBJ2-2, with TRBD2 as a possible D gene (6 bases). Germline-derived CDR1 and CDR2 are MNHEY and SVGEGT. With 6 bases removed from V and 1 base from J, the gap between germline ends came to 12 bases. The CDR3 is 15 residues long. CDR3 region: CASRSSGGNTGELFF. The DNA for the CDR3 is TGTGCCAGCAGGTCCTCCGGGGGGAACACCGGGGAGCTGTTTTTT.

This clonotype was counted at least ten times. This sequence joins TRBV11-2 and TRBJ2-7; 8 nucleotides agree with TRBD2. Trimming at V came to 7 bases and at J to 0 bases, leaving 20 bases not matched to a gene. CDR3 length: 19 amino acids. Germline V lookup: CDR1 SGHAT, CDR2 FQNNGV. CDR3 coding DNA: TGTGCCAGCAACCTTCATTCGATTCTCCGGGAGGGGCCCTCCTACGAGCAGTACTTC. As protein: CASNLHSILREGPSYEQYF. Full variable domain (remainder filled in from reference TRBV11-2 and TRBJ2-7): EAGVAQSPRYKIIEKRQSVAFWCNPISGHATLYWYQQILGQGPKLLIQFQNNGVVDDSQLPKDRFSAERLKGVDSTLKIQPAKLEDSAVYLCASNLHSILREGPSYEQYFGPGTRLTVT.

This clonotype was observed at least ten times. The chain is built from TRBV12-3 or TRBV12-4 and TRBJ2-4, with 8 bases that match TRBD2. The junction had 13 bases not matched to a gene; V was cut back by 6 bases and J by 6 bases. This CDR3 region has 16 residues. The CDR3 bases are TGTGCCAGCAGCCCGTTAGCGGGACGCCACGGAAACATTCAGTACTTC. This codes for CASSPLAGRHGNIQYF.

This clonotype was found many times. V and J are TRBV28 and TRBJ2-2; D perhaps matches TRBD2 (6 bases). CDR1 MDHEN and CDR2 SYDVKM come from the germline V gene. Trimming left V 1 base short and J 6 bases short, with 15 bases between. The CDR3 is 16 amino acids. The CDR3 protein is CASSLFAGSGAGELFF. The DNA of the CDR3 is TGTGCCAGCAGTTTATTTGCCGGGAGTGGTGCCGGGGAGCTGTTTTTT.

The chain carries TRBV4-1 and TRBJ2-7; a possible D gene is TRBD2 (6 bases). Germline V lookup: CDR1 MGHRA, CDR2 YSYEKL. The CDR3 is 14 amino acids. The V end lost 4 bases, the J end lost 6 bases, and 16 bases lay between the germline ends. CDR3 region: CASSPPGDGGEQYF. DNA for the CDR3: TGCGCCAGCAGCCCTCCGGGAGACGGGGGCGAGCAGTACTTC.

The rearrangement joins TRBV20-1 to TRBJ2-5; 8 bases match TRBD2. The germline gives CDR1 DFQATT, CDR2 SNEGSKA (reference sequence). The CDR3 loop spans 13 amino acids. With V trimmed by 5 bases and J by 6 bases, 8 bases remained unmatched. The CDR3: CSAGSGDVKTQYF. CDR3 coding DNA: TGCAGTGCTGGTAGCGGGGACGTAAAGACCCAGTACTTC.

The chain carries TRBV10-1 and TRBJ2-1, with a weak D call TRBD1 (6 bases). The CDR3 runs 14 residues. V was pared by 8 bases and J by 5 bases, with 16 bases between. Germline-derived CDR1 and CDR2 are WNHNN and SYGVQD (reference sequence). In DNA, the CDR3 is TGCGCCAGCGGGCCTGGACAGAGAGACAATGAGCAGTTCTTC. As protein: CASGPGQRDNEQFF.

The rearrangement links TRBV6-1 to TRBJ2-5, with D unresolved. V was pared by 6 bases and J by 2 bases, with 13 bases between. The CDR3 has 14 amino acids. CDR1 is MNHNS and CDR2 is SASEGT in the germline V gene. As DNA, the CDR3 is TGTGCCAGCAGAAGGGTGGGGTCACAAGAGACCCAGTACTTC. Residues: CASRRVGSQETQYF.